Listed here is a single TCR beta chain. This entry belongs to a study of T cell changes during pregnancy in multiple sclerosis. Method: immunoSEQ multiplex PCR; TCRdb's copy keeps in-frame clones and lacks some. Here the sample spans some 87,000 clones, roughly 92% being singletons. The trim removed 6 bases at V and 4 bases at J, leaving 9 bases unmatched. In germline, CDR1 is SNHLY, CDR2 FYNNEI. The CDR3 has 16 amino acids. The rearrangement links TRBV2 to TRBJ2-2; TRBD2 aligns across 9 bases. This TCR came from a female donor with multiple sclerosis, enrolled in a pregnancy study. The material sequenced was peripheral blood, taken in the first trimester of pregnancy. CDR3 DNA: TGTGCCAGCAGGCGGGCTAGCGGGAAGGGCACCGGGGAGCTGTTTTTT. Encoded protein: CASRRASGKGTGELFF.